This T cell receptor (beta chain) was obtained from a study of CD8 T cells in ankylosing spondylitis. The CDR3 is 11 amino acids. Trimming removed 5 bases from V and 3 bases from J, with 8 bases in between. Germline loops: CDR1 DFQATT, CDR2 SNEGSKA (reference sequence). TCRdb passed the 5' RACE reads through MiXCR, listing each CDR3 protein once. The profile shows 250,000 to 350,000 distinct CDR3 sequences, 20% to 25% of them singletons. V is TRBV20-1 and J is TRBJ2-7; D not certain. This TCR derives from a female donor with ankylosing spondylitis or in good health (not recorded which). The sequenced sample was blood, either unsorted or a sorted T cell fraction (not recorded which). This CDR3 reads CSASTRYEQYF. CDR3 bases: TGCAGTGCTTCCACACGCTACGAGCAGTACTTC.